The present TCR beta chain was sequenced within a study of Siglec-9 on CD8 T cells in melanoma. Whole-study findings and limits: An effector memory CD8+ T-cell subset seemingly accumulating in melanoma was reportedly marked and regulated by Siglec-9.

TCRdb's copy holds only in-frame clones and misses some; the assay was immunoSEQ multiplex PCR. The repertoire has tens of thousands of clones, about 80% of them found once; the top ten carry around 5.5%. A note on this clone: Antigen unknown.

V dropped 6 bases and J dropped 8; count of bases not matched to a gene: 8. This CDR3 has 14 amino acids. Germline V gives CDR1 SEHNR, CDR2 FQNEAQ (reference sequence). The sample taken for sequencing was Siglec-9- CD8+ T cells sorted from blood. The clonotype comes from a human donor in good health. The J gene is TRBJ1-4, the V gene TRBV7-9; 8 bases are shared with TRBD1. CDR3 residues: CASRYGQGGEKLFF. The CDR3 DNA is TGTGCCAGCAGATACGGACAGGGTGGAGAAAAACTGTTTTTT.